The clone carrying this T cell receptor (beta chain) was found once. This specimen belongs to a study of blood T cell repertoires in COVID-19. Whole-study context: From T cells, B-cell-depleted T cells, or PBMCs came the material, which was cDNA or gDNA.

Sequenced by immunoSEQ multiplex PCR; TCRdb stores in-frame clones only, minus some. This sample carries approximately 150,000 clones, roughly 84% of them seen once, and the ten largest clones take roughly 4.3%. Germline V lookup: CDR1 SNHLY, CDR2 FYNNEI. Deletions cut 4 bases from V and 0 bases from J, with 13 bases between. The CDR3 runs to 15 residues. Participants came from about two dozen US areas, aged about 18 to 95 years. Cohort placement rested on clinical history that participants reported themselves. The clonotype comes from a man aged 45 to 65 in a cohort exposed to, infected with or recovered from COVID-19 (not recorded which). The sequenced sample consisted of PBMCs or T cells enriched from blood (not recorded which). The chain employs TRBV2 and TRBJ2-7; D may be TRBD2 (6 bases). CDR3 sequence: CASSVERGNSYEQYF. The CDR3 DNA follows: TGTGCCAGCAGTGTTGAACGGGGGAACTCCTACGAGCAGTACTTC.